This paragraph reports one TCR beta chain. These data come from a study of blood T cell repertoires in COVID-19. Study details: The United States, Italy and Spain were the sources of the acute and convalescent COVID-19 samples. T cells, B-cell-depleted T cells, or PBMCs supplied cDNA or gDNA.

This CDR3 has 14 amino acids. CDR1 and CDR2 from the germline V gene are MNHEY and SVGAGI. The V segment lost 6 bases and the J segment 4 bases; nucleotides outside the gene matches: 7. Original processing methods: Amplification with reference gene primers provided the estimates of nucleated cell counts. Assay used: immunoSEQ multiplex PCR; TCRdb lists only in-frame clones, some missing. V, J and clone size derive from that table, while D and trimming were established from the DNA sequence. The sample has roughly 290,000 clones, 89% seen once; the top ten hold roughly an eighth. Sequencing input: peripheral blood. The V gene is TRBV6-5, the J gene TRBJ1-2; 8 bases are a match to TRBD1. This receptor was obtained from an older woman with acute or convalescent COVID-19. In nucleotides, the CDR3 is TGTGCCAGCAGGCTAGGACAGGGAACCTATGGCTACACCTTC. Translating it yields CASRLGQGTYGYTF.